Given below is one T cell receptor beta chain in context. These data come from a study of blood T cell repertoires in COVID-19. Assay: immunoSEQ multiplex PCR; the TCRdb copy retains only in-frame clones and omits some. Here the sample spans some 97,000 clones, 65% to 90% being singletons. The clonotype was recovered from a woman between 45 and 65 years old who had recovered from COVID-19. Sequencing was carried out using PBMCs or T cells enriched from blood (not recorded which).

The chain's CDR3 is CASSIRRLGQGVDNEQFF. The CDR3 coding sequence is TGTGCCAGTAGTATAAGGAGGTTAGGACAGGGGGTAGACAATGAGCAGTTCTTC. The chain carries TRBV19 and TRBJ2-1; 10 positions agree with TRBD1. V gave up 2 bases and J gave up 5 bases; unmatched junction bases: 12. The CDR3 extends over 18 amino acids. Germline loops: CDR1 LNHDA, CDR2 SQIVND (reference sequence).